The rows below give T cell receptor beta chains drawn from one sample of a study of PD-L1 blockade in urothelial cancer. Method: immunoSEQ multiplex PCR; TCRdb's copy keeps in-frame clones and lacks some. The sample records about 93,000 clones, 90% being singletons. Source: PBMCs, taken around atezolizumab (anti-PD-L1) treatment. The receptors derive from a man aged 55-75 years with urothelial cancer. CDR3s include the opening cysteine and the closing phenylalanine or tryptophan. The order of the fields is J gene, CDR3 length, V gene, D gene, clone size, CDR3 protein, CDR3 DNA. A D gene is named only where the DNA matches it firmly. A clone size is listed for some rows: how often the clone was seen (once, few, many), or a class if it is expanded.

TRBJ2-7,16,TRBV7-3,-,-,CASSLTSLVLSYEQYF,TGTGCCAGCAGCTTAACTAGCCTAGTTCTCTCCTACGAGCAGTACTTC
TRBJ2-7,15,TRBV7-2,TRBD2,once,CASSDRPGTRYEQYF,TGTGCCAGCAGCGATCGCCCCGGGACTAGATACGAGCAGTACTTC
TRBJ1-5,13,TRBV30,TRBD1,-,CAWSGQGDQPQHF,TGTGCCTGGAGTGGACAGGGAGATCAGCCCCAGCATTTT
TRBJ2-2,16,TRBV2,TRBD2,-,CASSALRGAGTGELFF,TGTGCCAGCAGCGCTTTGCGGGGGGCGGGTACCGGGGAGCTGTTTTTT
TRBJ2-5,15,TRBV5-4,-,-,CASSSPGHLGETQYF,TGTGCCAGCAGCTCGCCGGGACACTTGGGGGAGACCCAGTACTTC
TRBJ1-1,16,TRBV4-3,-,-,CASSPGGAARNTEAFF,TGCGCCAGCAGCCCCGGAGGAGCAGCCAGGAACACTGAAGCTTTCTTT
TRBJ2-3,18,TRBV19,TRBD2,-,CASSMRAGTSGSPDTQYF,TGTGCCAGTAGTATGCGAGCTGGGACTAGCGGGAGTCCAGATACGCAGTATTTT
TRBJ1-1,13,TRBV7-9,-,-,CASSLEGPTEAFF,TGTGCCAGCAGCTTGGAGGGACCCACTGAAGCTTTCTTT
TRBJ1-2,15,TRBV19,TRBD1,-,CASSDGQGEFYGYTF,TGTGCCAGTAGTGACGGACAGGGAGAGTTCTATGGCTACACCTTC
TRBJ1-2,15,TRBV4-3,-,-,CASSQDRGAYYGYTF,TGCGCCAGCAGCCAAGATCGGGGGGCTTATTATGGCTACACCTTC
TRBJ2-5,14,TRBV19,TRBD2,once,CASSIGLVQETQYF,TGTGCCAGTAGCATAGGACTAGTCCAAGAGACCCAGTACTTC
TRBJ1-3,17,TRBV7-9,TRBD1,once,CASSLDGAGQRGNTIYF,TGTGCCAGCAGCTTAGACGGCGCGGGACAGAGAGGAAACACCATATATTTT
TRBJ1-2,11,TRBV6-1,-,-,CASSLLEGYTF,TGTGCCAGCAGCTTGCTAGAGGGCTACACCTTC
TRBJ1-2,14,TRBV7-9,-,-,CASSLGAGNYGYTF,TGTGCCAGCAGCTTAGGGGCAGGGAACTATGGCTACACCTTC
TRBJ2-3,15,TRBV5-1,-,-,CASSLAGGSTDTQYF,TGCGCCAGCAGCTTGGCCGGAGGGTCCACTGATACGCAGTATTTT
TRBJ1-1,14,TRBV9,TRBD1,-,CASSVGQGDTEAFF,TGTGCCAGCAGCGTAGGACAGGGGGACACTGAAGCTTTCTTT
TRBJ2-5,14,TRBV7-2,-,once,CASSSRRGKETQYF,TGTGCCAGCAGCTCGCGAAGGGGTAAAGAGACCCAGTACTTC
TRBJ2-7,15,TRBV4-2,TRBD2,-,CASSFTSGRREEQYF,TGTGCCAGCAGCTTTACTAGCGGGAGGCGGGAAGAGCAGTACTTC
TRBJ1-2,13,TRBV7-2,TRBD1,-,CASSTDRGDGYTF,TGTGCCAGCAGCACAGACAGGGGGGATGGCTACACCTTC
TRBJ1-1,15,TRBV10-2,-,-,CASSEWSTASGEAFF,TGCGCCAGCAGTGAATGGAGCACAGCCTCGGGGGAAGCTTTCTTT
TRBJ2-1,15,TRBV2,TRBD1,-,CASLLAGGIYNEQFF,TGTGCCAGTCTACTAGCAGGGGGCATCTACAATGAGCAGTTCTTC
TRBJ2-7,14,TRBV19,-,-,CASSIQGAPYEQYF,TGTGCCAGTAGTATTCAAGGGGCCCCCTACGAGCAGTACTTC
TRBJ1-2,14,TRBV27,-,-,CASSPWDTAYGYTF,TGTGCCAGCAGTCCCTGGGACACCGCCTATGGCTACACCTTC
TRBJ2-3,15,TRBV5-1,-,once,CASSSRGHSTDTQYF,TGCGCCAGCAGCTCGCGGGGGCACAGCACAGATACGCAGTATTTT
TRBJ2-1,18,TRBV19,TRBD2,-,CASSPKGTSGSSYNEQFF,TGTGCCAGTAGTCCAAAAGGGACTAGCGGGAGCTCCTACAATGAGCAGTTCTTC
TRBJ2-4,21,TRBV4-1,TRBD1,once,CASSQGRGQGSRGEAKNIQYF,TGCGCCAGCAGCCAAGGGAGGGGACAGGGGAGTAGAGGAGAGGCCAAAAACATTCAGTACTTC
TRBJ1-1,14,TRBV6-5,-,-,CASSRAGGSTEAFF,TGTGCCAGCAGTCGGGCGGGGGGAAGCACTGAAGCTTTCTTT
TRBJ2-2,15,TRBV27,TRBD1,-,CASQKDRVLTGELFF,TGTGCCAGCCAAAAGGACAGGGTTCTAACCGGGGAGCTGTTTTTT
TRBJ2-7,13,TRBV2,-,-,CASSHKQGGEQYF,TGTGCCAGCAGTCACAAACAGGGCGGCGAGCAGTACTTC
TRBJ2-6,19,TRBV4-1,TRBD2,-,CASSQSWTRGFSGANVLTF,TGCGCCAGCAGCCAGTCGTGGACTAGGGGTTTTTCTGGGGCCAACGTCCTGACTTTC
TRBJ2-7,18,TRBV5-4,-,-,CASSPTSGSTGSSYEQYF,TGTGCCAGCAGCCCTACCAGCGGATCGACTGGGAGCTCCTACGAGCAGTACTTC
TRBJ2-7,15,TRBV7-2,-,-,CASSPHLSQGYEQYF,TGTGCCAGCAGCCCCCACCTTTCACAGGGATACGAGCAGTACTTC
TRBJ1-1,16,TRBV5-5,-,-,CASSLRTANMNTEAFF,TGTGCCAGCAGCTTGAGGACAGCCAACATGAACACTGAAGCTTTCTTT
TRBJ2-1,17,TRBV11-2,TRBD2,-,CASSLRTSGGGYNEQFF,TGTGCCAGCAGCTTAAGGACTAGCGGGGGGGGGTACAATGAGCAGTTCTTC
TRBJ2-3,15,TRBV7-2,TRBD1,once,CASSLLGTATDTQYF,TGTGCCAGCAGCTTATTGGGGACAGCCACAGATACGCAGTATTTT
TRBJ2-1,16,TRBV9,TRBD2,-,CASSAPSGRAHNEQFF,TGTGCCAGCAGCGCCCCTAGCGGGAGGGCCCACAATGAGCAGTTCTTC
TRBJ2-5,14,TRBV18,-,-,CASSPNHGGETQYF,TGTGCCAGCTCACCGAACCATGGGGGGGAGACCCAGTACTTC
TRBJ1-2,12,TRBV7-9,-,-,CASSLSDYGYTF,TGTGCCAGCAGCTTATCCGACTATGGCTACACCTTC
TRBJ1-1,15,TRBV7-2,-,-,CASSRNRAYSTEAFF,TGTGCCAGCAGCCGAAACAGGGCTTACAGCACTGAAGCTTTCTTT
TRBJ2-1,13,TRBV19,TRBD1,-,CASSWDRGNEQFF,TGTGCCAGTTCTTGGGACAGGGGCAATGAGCAGTTCTTC
TRBJ1-1,15,TRBV27,TRBD1,once,CASSFEQGENTEAFF,TGTGCCAGCAGTTTCGAACAGGGGGAGAACACTGAAGCTTTCTTT